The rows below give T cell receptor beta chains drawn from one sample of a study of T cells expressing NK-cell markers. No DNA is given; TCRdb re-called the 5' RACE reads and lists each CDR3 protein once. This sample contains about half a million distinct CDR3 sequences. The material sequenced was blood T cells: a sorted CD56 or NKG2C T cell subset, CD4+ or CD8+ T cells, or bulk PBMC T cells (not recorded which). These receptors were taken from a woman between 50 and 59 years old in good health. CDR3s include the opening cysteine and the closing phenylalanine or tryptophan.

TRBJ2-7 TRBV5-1 CASTVGDMSYEQYF
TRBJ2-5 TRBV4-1 CASSQYTGGETQYF
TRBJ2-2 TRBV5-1 CASSLLAKNTGELFF
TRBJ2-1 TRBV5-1 CASSLGSGRDSYNEQFF
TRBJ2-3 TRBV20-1 CSAYPVGTDTQYF
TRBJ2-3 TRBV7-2 CASSPQQTAKAGYTQYF
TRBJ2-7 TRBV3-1 CASSRLTSGRAKGGYEQYF
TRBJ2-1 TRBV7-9 CASSLIRSGMENEQFF
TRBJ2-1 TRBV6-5 CASSNPSGLNEQFF
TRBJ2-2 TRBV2 CASSVVAPITGELFF
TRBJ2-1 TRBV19 CASRPGLAGPEQFF
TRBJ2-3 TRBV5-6 CASSLGRQGRADTQYF
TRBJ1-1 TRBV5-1 CASSLALANTEAFF
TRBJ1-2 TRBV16 CASSQLGAGYGYTF
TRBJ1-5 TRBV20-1 CSARDSLNQPQHF
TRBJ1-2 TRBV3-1 CASSQDRSGRYYGYTF
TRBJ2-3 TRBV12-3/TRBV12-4 CASSLAGGALTDTQYF
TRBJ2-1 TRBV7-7 CASSLAGDYNEQFF
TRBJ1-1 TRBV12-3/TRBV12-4 CASSSTVGGQVNTEAFF
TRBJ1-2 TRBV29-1 CSVGAGDYGYTF
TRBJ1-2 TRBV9 CASSVLTTGGGYTF
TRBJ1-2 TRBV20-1 CSSDSYRDYGYTF
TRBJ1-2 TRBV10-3 CAISDSGAPLPWGYTF
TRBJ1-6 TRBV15 CAAARPWTLSSYNSPLHF
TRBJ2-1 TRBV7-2 CASSLGWGVGQFF
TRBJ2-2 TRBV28 CASSPSNTGELFF
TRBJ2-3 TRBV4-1 CASSRLQGPDTQYF
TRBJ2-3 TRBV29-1 CSVRAPYGTDTQYF
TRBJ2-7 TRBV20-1 CSASPSSGLAGGYEQYF
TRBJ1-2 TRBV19 CASSLPGRRGYTF
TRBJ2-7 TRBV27 CASSAFFGTVNSYEQYF
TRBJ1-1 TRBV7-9 CASSGLEGINTEAFF
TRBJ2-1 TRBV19 CASTPMTGNNEQFF
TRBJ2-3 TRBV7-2 CASSLTAGAPGTQYF
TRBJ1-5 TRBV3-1 CASSQTRAPNQPQHF
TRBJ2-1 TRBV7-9 CASSFNYGEQFF
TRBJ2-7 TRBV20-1 CSASVGRAAEQYF
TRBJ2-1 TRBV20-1 CSHLRESNEQFF
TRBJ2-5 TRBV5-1 CASSQWAGHQETQYF
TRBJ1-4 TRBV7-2 CASSRSRDEKLFF
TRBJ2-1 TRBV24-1 CATGEYNEQFF
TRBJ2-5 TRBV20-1 CSASPRATSGRPQYF
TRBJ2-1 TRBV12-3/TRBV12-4 CASTNPGYRSSYNEQFF
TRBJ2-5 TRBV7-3 CASSTQQGETQYF
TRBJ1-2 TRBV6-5 CASSTTRSSATMGYTF
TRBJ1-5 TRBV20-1 CSARGTTGPGDQPQHF
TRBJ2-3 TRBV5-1 CASSLLQTDTQYF
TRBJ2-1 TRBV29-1 CSDHQSGGTYNEQFF